The entry that follows covers one T cell receptor (beta chain) sequence. This entry is derived from a study of blood T cell repertoires in COVID-19. Study at large: Specimens from acute and convalescent COVID-19 originated in the United States, Italy and Spain. From T cells, B-cell-depleted T cells, or PBMCs came the material, which was cDNA or gDNA.

How the authors handled the data: Researchers report that nucleated cell counts were estimated from reference gene primer amplification. The assay was immunoSEQ multiplex PCR, and TCRdb's table has in-frame clones only and misses some. V and J calls and clone size follow that table, whereas D and trimming were derived from the DNA. The sample contains 200,000 or so clones, around 85% of which appear only once. CDR3 length equals 15 residues. Germline loops: CDR1 MGHRA, CDR2 YSYEKL. Trimming removed 1 base from V and 0 bases from J, with 8 bases in between. The chain combines TRBV4-1 with TRBJ2-3; maybe TRBD2 (6 bases). The sequencing sample was made of peripheral blood. The source of this sequence is a man in his 70s with active or convalescent COVID-19. The CDR3 DNA is TGCGCCAGCAGCCAAGTTGGGGGGAGCACAGATACGCAGTATTTT. It encodes CASSQVGGSTDTQYF.